This record covers a single T cell receptor beta chain. The antigen is not known. V was clipped by 2 bases and J by 0 bases, with 4 bases between them. The CDR3 spans 13 residues. Germline values: CDR1 ENHRY, CDR2 SYGVKD. MiXCR, applied by TCRdb to the reads, yields one record per CDR3 protein. The sample holds 600,000 to 800,000 distinct CDR3 sequences, more than 20% seen once. This sample stems from a study of T cell repertoires in cytomegalovirus infection. Study-level points and caveats: Clonotype analysis showed dominance of the ex vivo response by HLA-C-restricted CMV-specific TCR beta clonotypes.

The material sequenced was CD8+ T cells from PBMCs. This receptor was obtained from a human donor in good health (CMV status not recorded). Some clones in this sample may be carry-over from other donors' samples. The V call is TRBV10-3, the J call TRBJ2-5, with D unresolved. CDR3 sequence (DNA): TGTGCCATCAGTGAGGGGGACCAAGAGACCCAGTACTTC. Translating gives CAISEGDQETQYF.